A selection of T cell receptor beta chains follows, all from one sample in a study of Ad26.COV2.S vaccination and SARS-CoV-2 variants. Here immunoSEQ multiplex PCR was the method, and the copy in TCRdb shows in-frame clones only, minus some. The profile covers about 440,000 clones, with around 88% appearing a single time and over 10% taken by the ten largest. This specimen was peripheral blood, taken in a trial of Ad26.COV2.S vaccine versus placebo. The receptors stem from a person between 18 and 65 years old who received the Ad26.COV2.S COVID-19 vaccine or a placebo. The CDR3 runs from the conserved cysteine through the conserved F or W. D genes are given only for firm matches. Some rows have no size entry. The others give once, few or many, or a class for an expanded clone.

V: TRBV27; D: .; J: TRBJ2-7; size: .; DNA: TGTGCCAGCAGTTTAGGGCAGGGAAGGCACGAGCAGTACTTC; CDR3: CASSLGQGRHEQYF
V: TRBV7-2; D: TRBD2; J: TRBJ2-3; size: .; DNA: TGTGCCAGCAGCTTAGGGGTGCTAGCGGGAGGGCGGGCAGATACGCAGTATTTT; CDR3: CASSLGVLAGGRADTQYF
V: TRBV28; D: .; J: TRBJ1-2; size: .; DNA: TGTGCCAGCAGTTTCGGGCAGGGGTATGGCTACACCTTC; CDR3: CASSFGQGYGYTF
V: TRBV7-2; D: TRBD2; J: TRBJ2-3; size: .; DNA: TGTGCCAGCAGCTCCGCCCCCGGGACTAGAATTGGGACAGATACGCAGTATTTT; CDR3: CASSSAPGTRIGTDTQYF
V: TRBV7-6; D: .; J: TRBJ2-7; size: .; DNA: TGTGCCAGCAGCGCCCATATCGGTTCGGGCGAGCAGTACTTC; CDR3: CASSAHIGSGEQYF
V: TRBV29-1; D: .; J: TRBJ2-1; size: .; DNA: TGCAGCGTTCGGGGGGCTCCTTCCTACAATGAGCAGTTCTTC; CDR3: CSVRGAPSYNEQFF
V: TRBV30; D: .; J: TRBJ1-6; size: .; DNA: TGTGCCTGGAAAGTGGTGACAGAGTATTCACCCCTCCACTTT; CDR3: CAWKVVTEYSPLHF
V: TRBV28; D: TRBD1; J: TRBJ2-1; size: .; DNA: TGTGCCATCCGGCCTCAGGGGACAGGGAACGGGCAGTTCTTC; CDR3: CAIRPQGTGNGQFF
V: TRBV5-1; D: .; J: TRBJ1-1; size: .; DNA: TGCGCCAGCAGCATTAAAATCAGCACTGAAGCTTTCTTT; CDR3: CASSIKISTEAFF
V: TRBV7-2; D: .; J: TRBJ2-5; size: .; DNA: TGTGCCAGCAGCTTAGTCGTCATGGAGACCCAGTACTTC; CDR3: CASSLVVMETQYF
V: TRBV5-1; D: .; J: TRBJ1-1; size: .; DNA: TGCGCCAGCAGCTCGTCGGAAGTGGGGTACACTGAAGCTTTCTTT; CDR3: CASSSSEVGYTEAFF
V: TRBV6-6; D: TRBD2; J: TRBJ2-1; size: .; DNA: TGTGCCAGCAGTCCCGGACTAGCGGCCTACAATGAGCAGTTCTTC; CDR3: CASSPGLAAYNEQFF
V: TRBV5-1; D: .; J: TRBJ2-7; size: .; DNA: TGCGCCAGCAGCTTGGACAGGGATAAACGCTACGAGCAGTACTTC; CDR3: CASSLDRDKRYEQYF
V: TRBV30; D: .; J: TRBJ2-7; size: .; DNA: TGTGCCTGGAGTAGGGCAGGTACCAACGAGCAGTACTTC; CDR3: CAWSRAGTNEQYF
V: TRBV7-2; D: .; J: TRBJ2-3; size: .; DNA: TGTGCCAGCAGCTTGTACGGGAGCGCCGAAACTAGCACAGATACGCAGTATTTT; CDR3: CASSLYGSAETSTDTQYF
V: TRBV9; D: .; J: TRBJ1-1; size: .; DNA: TGTGCCAGCAGCGTAGGTGCAGTTGGCACTGAAGCTTTCTTT; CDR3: CASSVGAVGTEAFF
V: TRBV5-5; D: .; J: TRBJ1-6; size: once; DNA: TGTGCCAGCAGCTTTGGACTACGATCCTATAATTCACCCCTCCACTTT; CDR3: CASSFGLRSYNSPLHF
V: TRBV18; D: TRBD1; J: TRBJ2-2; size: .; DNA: TGTGCCAGCTCACTGCAAACAGGGGTCAGCTCGAACACCGGGGAGCTGTTTTTT; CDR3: CASSLQTGVSSNTGELFF
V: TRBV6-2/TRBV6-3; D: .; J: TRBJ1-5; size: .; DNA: TGTGCCAGCAGCCGGGGGATGACAGGCTTCACGCATGGGCCCCAGCATTTT; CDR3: CASSRGMTGFTHGPQHF
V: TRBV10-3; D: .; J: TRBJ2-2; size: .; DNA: TGTGCCATCAGAGACAGGTCGAACACCGGGGAGCTGTTTTTT; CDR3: CAIRDRSNTGELFF
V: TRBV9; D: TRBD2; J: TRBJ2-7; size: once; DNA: TGTGCCAGCAGCGTAGCGGGACTAGCGGGAGCGTCCTTATACGAGCAGTACTTC; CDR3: CASSVAGLAGASLYEQYF
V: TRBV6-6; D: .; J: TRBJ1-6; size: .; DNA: TGTGCCAGCACCGGGGGGGCTGATAATTCACCCCTCCACTTT; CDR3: CASTGGADNSPLHF
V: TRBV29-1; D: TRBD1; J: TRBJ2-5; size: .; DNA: TGCAGCGCAGGGGGAGAGACCCAGTACTTC; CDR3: CSAGGETQYF
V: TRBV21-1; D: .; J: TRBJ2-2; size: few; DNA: TGTGCCAGCAGCAAAAGTACAGAAACCGGGGAGCTGTTTTTT; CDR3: CASSKSTETGELFF
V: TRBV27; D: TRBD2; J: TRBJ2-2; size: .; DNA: TGTGCCAGCAGTAAGCTAGCGGGAGGCACCGGGGAGCTGTTTTTT; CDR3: CASSKLAGGTGELFF
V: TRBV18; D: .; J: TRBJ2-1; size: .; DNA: TGTGCCAGCTCACCCCTCTACGGAGGGGACAGCTCCTACAATGAGCAGTTCTTC; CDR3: CASSPLYGGDSSYNEQFF
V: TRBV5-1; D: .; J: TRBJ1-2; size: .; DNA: TGCGCCAGCAGCACCGGGAGGACAATCGTCAATGGCTACACCTTC; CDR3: CASSTGRTIVNGYTF
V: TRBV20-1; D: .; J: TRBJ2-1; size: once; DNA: TGCAGTGCTAGACAAGACAATGAGCAGTTCTTC; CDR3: CSARQDNEQFF
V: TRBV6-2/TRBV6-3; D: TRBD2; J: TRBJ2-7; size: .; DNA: TGTGCCAGCAGTTACACCCCGACTAGCGGGAGTTACGAGCAGTACTTC; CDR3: CASSYTPTSGSYEQYF